One and the same sample provided the 7 T cell receptor beta chains below, sequenced in a study of shared clonotypes between healthy human individuals. The repertoire was sequenced with immunoSEQ multiplex PCR; TCRdb's copy has only in-frame clones and lacks some. This sample has about 1 million clones; approximately 68% occur once, and the top ten carry about 1.5%. The sequencing sample was made of memory CD4+ T cells sorted from blood. Stated subset: CD45RA-negative fraction. These receptor sequences come from a man in his late teens or twenties in good health.

Turning to this clone: Being one base from a much bigger clone, this may be a read error. This CDR3 is also generated by other DNA sequences in the sample. V gene TRBV7-2 combines with J gene TRBJ1-6; 7 bases align to TRBD1. The V gene's germline CDR1 is SGHTA and CDR2 FQGNSA. The CDR3 totals 14 residues. V dropped 5 bases and J dropped 5; count of bases not matched to a gene: 3. The CDR3 region has the DNA TGTGCCAGCAGCCTACAGGGGAATAATTCACCCCTCCACTTT. Translated, it gives CASSLQGNNSPLHF. The full variable domain, rest sourced from reference TRBV7-2 and TRBJ1-6, is GAGVSQSPSNKVTEKGKDVELRCDPISGHTALYWYRQSLGQGLEFLIYFQGNSAPDKSGLPSDRFSAERTGGSVSTLTIQRTQQEDSAVYLCASSLQGNNSPLHFGNGTRLTVT.

The chain is built from TRBV18 and TRBJ1-1; the D gene is possibly TRBD1 (5 bases). This CDR3 has 14 residues. V dropped 4 bases and J dropped 3 bases, with 12 bases sitting between them. CDR1 is KGHSH and CDR2 is LQKENI in the germline V gene. The CDR3 DNA follows: TGTGCCAGCTCACATCGGGACGGCTACACTGAAGCTTTCTTT. Protein sequence: CASSHRDGYTEAFF.

This clone was detected once. J is TRBJ2-7 and V is TRBV7-8; tentative D call: TRBD2 (5 bases). With 6 bases removed from V and 0 bases from J, the gap between germline ends came to 21 bases. The CDR3 runs 17 residues. Per germline, CDR1 SGHVS and CDR2 FQNEAQ. In nucleotides, the CDR3 is TGTGCCAGCAGTCTCCGGTGGGCGGCGGGCAGCTCCTACGAGCAGTACTTC. It translates to CASSLRWAAGSSYEQYF.

V usage is TRBV27 and J usage is TRBJ1-2; 8 bases fit TRBD1. There are 13 residues in the CDR3. Germline CDR1 MNHEY, CDR2 SMNVEV (reference sequence). Trimming at V came to 7 bases and at J to 5 bases, leaving 6 bases not matched to a gene. CDR3 sequence (DNA): TGTGCCAGCACCGATGGACAGGGTTATGGCTACACCTTC. Amino acids: CASTDGQGYGYTF.

A note on this clone: The identical CDR3 is also encoded by other nucleotide sequences in the sample. This chain connects TRBV9 to TRBJ2-5, with 7 positions matching TRBD2. This CDR3 spans 13 amino acids. J lost 5 bases, V lost 0 bases, and 1 base had no gene match. Germline loops: CDR1 SGDLS, CDR2 YYNGEE. The CDR3 loop is CASSVGGGETQYF. The CDR3 nucleotides read TGTGCCAGCAGCGTAGGCGGGGGTGAGACCCAGTACTTC.

This clone turned up a few times. This rearrangement joins TRBV2 to TRBJ2-5; D possibly corresponds to TRBD2 (5 bases). The J call may be faulty, since TRBJ2-7 better matches the DNA end. Germline V gene lookup returns CDR1 SNHLY and CDR2 FYNNEI. This CDR3 spans 14 amino acids. The CDR3: CASGPTPRGYEQYF. The CDR3 DNA sequence: TGTGCCAGCGGCCCGACACCCCGGGGATACGAGCAGTACTTC.

Concerning this clone itself: Other nucleotide sequences from this sample produce the same CDR3. The V call is TRBV28, the J call TRBJ1-4; D gene uncertain. The CDR3 is made up of 11 amino acids. CDR1 is MDHEN and CDR2 is SYDVKM in the germline V gene. The V end was cut by 3 bases, the J end by 8 bases, with 4 bases between. This CDR3 is CASSFKEKLFF. CDR3 nucleotides: TGTGCCAGCAGTTTTAAAGAAAAACTGTTTTTT.